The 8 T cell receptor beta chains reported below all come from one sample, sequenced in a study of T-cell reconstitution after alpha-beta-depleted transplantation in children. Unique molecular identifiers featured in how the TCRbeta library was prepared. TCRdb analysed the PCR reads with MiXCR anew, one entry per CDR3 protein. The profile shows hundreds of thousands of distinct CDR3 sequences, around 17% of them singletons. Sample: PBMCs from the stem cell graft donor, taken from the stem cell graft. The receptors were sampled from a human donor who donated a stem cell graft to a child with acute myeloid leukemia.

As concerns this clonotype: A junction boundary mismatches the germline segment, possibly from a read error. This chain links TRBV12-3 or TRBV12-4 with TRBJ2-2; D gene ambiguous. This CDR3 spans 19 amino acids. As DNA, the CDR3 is TGTACCAGCTGTTCCACAGACCTGGAACTCAGCTCGAACACCGGGGAGCTGTTTTTT. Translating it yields CTSCSTDLELSSNTGELFF.

The CDR3 sequence: CASSEGTGGGGQPQHF. CDR3 DNA sequence: TGTGCCAGCAGTGAGGGGACAGGGGGAGGAGGTCAGCCCCAGCATTTT. The rearrangement joins TRBV2 to TRBJ1-5; 11 bases match TRBD1. The CDR3 sequence is 16 residues long. V trimming: 3 bases; J trimming: 6 bases; junction bases outside the gene matches: 7. Germline lookup yields CDR1 SNHLY and CDR2 FYNNEI.

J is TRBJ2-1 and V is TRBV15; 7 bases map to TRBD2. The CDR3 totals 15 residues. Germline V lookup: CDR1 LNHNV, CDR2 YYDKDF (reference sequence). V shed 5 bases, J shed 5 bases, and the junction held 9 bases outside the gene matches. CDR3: CATSDGTTQDNEQFF. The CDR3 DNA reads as TGTGCCACCAGCGACGGGACTACCCAAGACAATGAGCAGTTCTTC. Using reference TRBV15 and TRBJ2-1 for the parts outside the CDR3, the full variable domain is DAMVIQNPRYQVTQFGKPVTLSCSQTLNHNVMYWYQQKSSQAPKLLFHYYDKDFNNEADTPDNFQSRRPNTSFCFLDIRSPGLGDTAMYLCATSDGTTQDNEQFFGPGTRLTVL.

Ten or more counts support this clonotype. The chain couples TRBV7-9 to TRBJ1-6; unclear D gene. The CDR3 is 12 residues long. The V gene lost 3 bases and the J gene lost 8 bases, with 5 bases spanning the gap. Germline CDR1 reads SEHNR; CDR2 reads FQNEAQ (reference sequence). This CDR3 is CASSFQDSPLHF. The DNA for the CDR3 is TGTGCCAGCAGCTTTCAGGATTCACCCCTCCACTTT.

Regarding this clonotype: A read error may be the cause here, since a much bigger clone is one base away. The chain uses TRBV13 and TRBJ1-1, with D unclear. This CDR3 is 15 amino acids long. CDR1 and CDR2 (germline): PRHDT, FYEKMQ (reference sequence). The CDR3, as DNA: TGTGCCAGCAGCTTAGAGCGGCCGGGGAACACTGACGCTTTCTTT. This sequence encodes CASSLERPGNTDAFF.

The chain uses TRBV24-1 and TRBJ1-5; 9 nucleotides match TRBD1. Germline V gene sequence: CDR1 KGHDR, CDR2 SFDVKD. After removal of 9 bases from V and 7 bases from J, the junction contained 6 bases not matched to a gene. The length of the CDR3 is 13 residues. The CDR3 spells CATSRQGDQPQHF. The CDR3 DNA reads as TGTGCCACCTCCCGACAGGGGGACCAGCCCCAGCATTTT.

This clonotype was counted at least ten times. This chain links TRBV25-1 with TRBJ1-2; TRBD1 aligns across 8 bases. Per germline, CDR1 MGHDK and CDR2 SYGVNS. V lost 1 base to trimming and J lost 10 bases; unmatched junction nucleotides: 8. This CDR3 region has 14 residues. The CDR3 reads CASSEWQGAAVYTF. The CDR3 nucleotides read TGTGCCAGCAGTGAATGGCAGGGGGCCGCAGTCTACACCTTC.

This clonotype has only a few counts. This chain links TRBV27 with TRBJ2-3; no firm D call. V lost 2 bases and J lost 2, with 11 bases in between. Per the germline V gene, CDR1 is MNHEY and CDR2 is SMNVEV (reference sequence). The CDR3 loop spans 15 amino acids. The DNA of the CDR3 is TGTGCCAGCAGTTTAAACTTGGGAAACACAGATACGCAGTATTTT. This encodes CASSLNLGNTDTQYF.